Presented here are 30 T cell receptor beta chains from one specimen sequenced in a study of a mutant IDH1 vaccine in newly diagnosed glioma. Specified time point: week 35, safety follow-up. The investigators gave 300 ug of mutant IDH1 20-mer peptide in each vaccine dose, together with topical imiquimod. For these TCRs, the target antigens are not known. Profiling relied on immunoSEQ multiplex PCR, and the TCRdb table lists in-frame clones only, not all of them. The sample gives over 45,000 clones, about three quarters of which show up once; about 12% is in the top ten. The sequencing used PBMCs, collected from a glioma patient whose treatment included an IDH1 peptide vaccine. These receptors were taken from a man in his forties with glioma.

The V call is TRBV2, the J call TRBJ1-1; D is unclear. Germline assignment: CDR1 SNHLY and CDR2 FYNNEI. The length of the CDR3 is 13 residues. The V gene lost 2 bases and the J gene lost 8 bases, with 12 bases spanning the gap. The DNA for the CDR3 is TGTGCCAGCAGTGAATATGTGTCACGGGAAGCTTTCTTT. Its protein is CASSEYVSREAFF.

The chain is built from TRBV9 and TRBJ1-1; no definite D call. The CDR3 spans 13 residues. Deletions cut 0 bases from V and 3 bases from J, with 6 bases between. Germline lookup yields CDR1 SGDLS and CDR2 YYNGEE. CDR3 protein: CASSVVGDTEAFF. The CDR3 DNA reads as TGTGCCAGCAGCGTAGTCGGAGACACTGAAGCTTTCTTT.

This clone appeared a few times. The chain links TRBV5-1 to TRBJ2-1, with D hard to call. The germline V gene encodes CDR1 SGHRS and CDR2 YFSETQ. Trimming stripped 4 bases from V and 7 bases from J, with 12 bases between. This CDR3 is built from 13 residues. The CDR3 DNA reads TGCGCCAGCAGCCTGGACCGCGGAAATGAGCAGTTCTTC. As protein: CASSLDRGNEQFF. Supplemented by reference TRBV5-1 and TRBJ2-1, the full variable domain reads KAGVTQTPRYLIKTRGQQVTLSCSPISGHRSVSWYQQTPGQGLQFLFEYFSETQRNKGNFPGRFSGRQFSNSRSEMNVSTLELGDSALYLCASSLDRGNEQFFGPGTRLTVL.

A single count supports this clone. This rearrangement joins TRBV19 to TRBJ1-4, with 10 bases that match TRBD1. CDR3 size: 16 residues. Germline V gene sequence: CDR1 LNHDA, CDR2 SQIVND (reference sequence). V lost 9 bases to trimming and J lost 2 bases; unmatched junction nucleotides: 9. DNA for the CDR3: TGTGCCAGCCATGGGACAGGGGCTGGGACTAATGAAAAACTGTTTTTT. Protein product: CASHGTGAGTNEKLFF.

The V and J genes are TRBV7-6 and TRBJ2-2; the D gene could be TRBD1 or TRBD2 (5 bases each). The CDR3 covers 16 residues. The V end was cut by 5 bases, the J end by 4 bases, with 17 bases between. Germline V gene lookup returns CDR1 SGHVS and CDR2 FNYEAQ. CDR3 region: CASSPEVRGATGELFF. Here the CDR3 DNA reads TGTGCCAGCAGCCCGGAGGTCAGAGGGGCCACCGGGGAGCTGTTTTTT.

The chain combines TRBV11-2 with TRBJ1-2; D unresolved. The CDR3 sequence is 14 residues long. The V gene's germline CDR1 is SGHAT and CDR2 FQNNGV. V shed 2 bases and J shed 8 bases, with 15 bases lying between them. CDR3 DNA sequence: TGTGCCAGCAGCTTACCCGACGGGATCTCGGGCTACACCTTC. This codes for CASSLPDGISGYTF.

The rearrangement uses TRBV7-9 and TRBJ2-5; D is perhaps TRBD1 or TRBD2 (6 bases each). V was clipped by 11 bases and J by 3 bases, with 13 bases between them. Germline CDR1 reads SEHNR; CDR2 reads FQNEAQ (reference sequence). This CDR3 is built from 12 residues. CDR3 sequence (DNA): TGTGCCTTTGAGGGGGGCGAAGAGACCCAGTACTTC. This codes for CAFEGGEETQYF.

The chain uses TRBV4-1 and TRBJ2-4, with 10 bases fitting TRBD2. Losses at the gene ends were 7 bases for V and 9 bases for J; bases not matched to a gene: 21. The CDR3 contains 18 residues. Germline V gene lookup returns CDR1 MGHRA and CDR2 YSYEKL. The CDR3 protein is CASKGGLAGGPRDSIQYF. Here the CDR3 DNA reads TGCGCCAGCAAAGGTGGCTTAGCGGGAGGTCCCAGGGATAGCATTCAGTACTTC.

The chain combines TRBV15 with TRBJ2-1; 10 nucleotides agree with TRBD2. V gave up 0 bases and J gave up 7 bases; unmatched junction bases: 9. The germline CDR1 and CDR2 sequences are LNHNV and YYDKDF (reference sequence). The CDR3 covers 17 residues. CDR3 in DNA: TGTGCCACCAGCAGAGATTATTGGTCTAGCGGGGGTAATGAGCAGTTCTTC. Amino acid sequence: CATSRDYWSSGGNEQFF.

The chain couples TRBV19 to TRBJ2-7; 11 bases map to TRBD1. The CDR3 is made up of 15 amino acids. Germline loops: CDR1 LNHDA, CDR2 SQIVND (reference sequence). The V and J ends lost 4 bases and 5 bases, in that order; junction bases with no gene match: 7. The CDR3 DNA sequence: TGTGCCAGTAGTACAGGGACAGGGGGGGTCCACGAGCAGTACTTC. Its translation: CASSTGTGGVHEQYF.

V gene TRBV2 combines with J gene TRBJ1-5; D is undetermined. The V gene's germline CDR1 is SNHLY and CDR2 FYNNEI. V dropped 7 bases and J dropped 1 base, with 14 bases sitting between them. The CDR3 length is 15 residues. CDR3 coding DNA: TGTGCCAGCAAGTCCCGGGGAGGGAGCAATCAGCCCCAGCATTTT. It encodes CASKSRGGSNQPQHF.

The J gene is TRBJ1-4, the V gene TRBV19, with a tentative D call TRBD1 (5 bases). This CDR3 has 12 amino acids. The germline V gene has CDR1 LNHDA and CDR2 SQIVND (reference sequence). V was cut by 8 bases and J by 8 bases, with 12 bases left in between. Here the CDR3 reads CASRQGWEKLFF. The CDR3 bases are TGTGCCAGTCGCCAGGGTTGGGAAAAACTGTTTTTT.

The chain combines TRBV29-1 with TRBJ2-1; 13 nucleotides match TRBD2. Trimming cost V 6 bases and J 2 bases; bases outside gene matches: 4. Germline CDR1 and CDR2: SQVTM and ANQGSEA. The CDR3 covers 15 residues. CDR3 coding DNA: TGCAGCGTGGAGGGACTAGCGGGACCCTACAATGAGCAGTTCTTC. As protein: CSVEGLAGPYNEQFF.

V gene TRBV7-2 combines with J gene TRBJ2-6; weak D call: TRBD2 (6 bases). The V gene lost 1 base and the J gene lost 0 bases, with 10 bases spanning the gap. Per the germline V gene, CDR1 is SGHTA and CDR2 is FQGNSA. The CDR3 runs 17 residues. CDR3 sequence: CASSLVGLSSGANVLTF. CDR3 nucleotide sequence: TGTGCCAGCAGCTTAGTGGGACTTAGCTCTGGGGCCAACGTCCTGACTTTC.

With respect to this clone: The same CDR3 is also encoded by other DNA sequences in this sample. The genes are TRBV20-1 and TRBJ2-5; D ambiguous. The length of the CDR3 is 11 residues. The ends were cut back, 2 bases at V and 4 bases at J, with 5 bases in the middle. The germline gives CDR1 DFQATT, CDR2 SNEGSKA (reference sequence). Here the CDR3 DNA reads TGCAGTGCTAGACTACTAGAGACCCAGTACTTC. The encoded protein is CSARLLETQYF.

This clone was observed a handful of times. The V gene is TRBV5-1, the J gene TRBJ2-5; 11 bases agree with TRBD1. The CDR3 contains 17 residues. The ends lost 0 bases at V and 4 bases at J; junction bases unmatched: 8. Germline lookup yields CDR1 SGHRS and CDR2 YFSETQ. In nucleotides, the CDR3 is TGCGCCAGCAGCTTGGTTCTCCGGACAGGGGGCGGAGAGACCCAGTACTTC. It codes for CASSLVLRTGGGETQYF.

This clone was counted between two and nine times. The V call is TRBV18, the J call TRBJ1-1; D not certain. V was trimmed by 1 base and J by 1 base, leaving 10 bases between them. The CDR3 runs to 15 residues. CDR1 and CDR2 (germline): KGHSH, LQKENI. The chain's CDR3 is CASSPLREWNTEAFF. DNA for the CDR3: TGTGCCAGCTCACCACTACGGGAATGGAACACTGAAGCTTTCTTT.

This clone has more than one count but fewer than ten. The J gene is TRBJ2-1, the V gene TRBV7-9; D unclear. Germline CDR1 reads SEHNR; CDR2 reads FQNEAQ (reference sequence). CDR3 length equals 15 residues. V was clipped by 2 bases and J by 7 bases, with 15 bases between them. In DNA form, the CDR3 reads TGTGCCAGCAGCTTAATCGTAGGTCCCGTAAATGAGCAGTTCTTC. This codes for CASSLIVGPVNEQFF. The complete variable domain, with remaining parts taken from reference TRBV7-9 and TRBJ2-1, reads DTGVSQNPRHKITKRGQNVTFRCDPISEHNRLYWYRQTLGQGPEFLTYFQNEAQLEKSRLLSDRFSAERPKGSFSTLEIQRTEQGDSAMYLCASSLIVGPVNEQFFGPGTRLTVL.

A few counts support this clone. This chain uses TRBV2 with TRBJ1-5, with D possibly matching TRBD1 (5 bases). There are 15 residues in the CDR3. V gave up 7 bases and J gave up 2 bases, with 15 bases separating them. The V gene's germline CDR1 is SNHLY and CDR2 FYNNEI. CDR3 DNA: TGTGCCAGCACCGGATGGGGACGGGGCAATCAGCCCCAGCATTTT. Its protein is CASTGWGRGNQPQHF. Full variable domain (remainder filled in from reference TRBV2 and TRBJ1-5): EPEVTQTPSHQVTQMGQEVILRCVPISNHLYFYWYRQILGQKVEFLVSFYNNEISEKSEIFDDQFSVERPDGSNFTLKIRSTKLEDSAMYFCASTGWGRGNQPQHFGDGTRLSIL.

CDR3 residues: CASSPQGLAGGNEQFF. The CDR3 DNA reads TGTGCCAGCAGCCCCCAGGGACTAGCGGGAGGCAATGAGCAGTTCTTC. This chain connects TRBV7-2 to TRBJ2-1, with 15 nucleotides matching TRBD2. This CDR3 spans 16 amino acids. Germline loops: CDR1 SGHTA, CDR2 FQGNSA. Losses at the gene ends were 5 bases for V and 6 bases for J; bases not matched to a gene: 5.

Only a few counts were recorded for this clone. The chain combines TRBV29-1 with TRBJ1-1; 11 nucleotides align to TRBD1. V was clipped by 4 bases and J by 0 bases; unmatched bases: 4. The CDR3 has 15 residues. Germline V gives CDR1 SQVTM, CDR2 ANQGSEA. This CDR3 is CSVVGTGGVNTEAFF. In DNA, the CDR3 is TGCAGCGTTGTTGGGACAGGGGGGGTGAACACTGAAGCTTTCTTT.

V and J are TRBV19 and TRBJ2-3, with 7 bases matching TRBD1. With 2 bases clipped from V and 4 bases from J, the junction kept 3 bases outside the gene matches. In germline, CDR1 is LNHDA, CDR2 SQIVND (reference sequence). The CDR3 has 14 amino acids. The CDR3 DNA reads as TGTGCCAGTAGTATAAGGGGGCGGGCAGATACGCAGTATTTT. It encodes CASSIRGRADTQYF.

This clone was detected a few times. The V and J genes are TRBV9 and TRBJ1-2, with TRBD1 as a possible D gene (6 bases). The CDR3 runs 13 residues. Trimming removed 3 bases from V and 4 bases from J, with 10 bases in between. Germline V CDR1 and CDR2: SGDLS, YYNGEE. CDR3 in DNA: TGTGCCAGCAGCGCCGACAGGCTCTATGGCTACACCTTC. Translating gives CASSADRLYGYTF.

This clone occurred a few times. V and J are TRBV5-4 and TRBJ2-7; 11 bases agree with TRBD2. V gave up 4 bases and J gave up 3 bases; unmatched junction bases: 6. Germline V gene sequence: CDR1 SGHNT, CDR2 YYREEE (reference sequence). The CDR3 length is 15 residues. CDR3 residues: CASSVGLAEIYEQYV. As DNA, the CDR3 is TGTGCCAGCAGCGTGGGACTAGCGGAGATCTACGAGCAGTACGTC.

V and J are TRBV21-1 and TRBJ2-7; the D call in the table, TRBD1, was not verified against the DNA. TRBV21-1 is described as a pseudogene. The CDR3 covers 14 residues. The CDR3 DNA is TGTGCCAGCAGCAGAGGACAGGGTGCCCACGAGCAGTACTTC. As protein: CASSRGQGAHEQYF.

This clone showed up just a few times. V and J are TRBV7-9 and TRBJ1-1, with D perhaps TRBD1 (5 bases). Germline values: CDR1 SEHNR, CDR2 FQNEAQ (reference sequence). With 5 bases removed from V and 1 base from J, the gap between germline ends came to 11 bases. CDR3 length: 14 residues. CDR3 sequence (DNA): TGTGCCAGCAGCAACGGGACTCAGAACACTGAAGCTTTCTTT. It yields the protein CASSNGTQNTEAFF.

V is TRBV5-4 and J is TRBJ2-5; no clear D. The V and J ends lost 1 base and 2 bases respectively, with 12 bases between them. Germline CDR1 and CDR2: SGHNT and YYREEE (reference sequence). The CDR3 is 15 residues long. The chain's CDR3 is CASSLLVAGQETQYF. The CDR3 DNA follows: TGTGCCAGCAGCTTGTTAGTGGCAGGACAAGAGACCCAGTACTTC.

The rearrangement uses TRBV19 and TRBJ2-3; D is ambiguous. The CDR3 spans 11 residues. Between the trimmed V and J ends, which lost 8 bases and 4 bases, there was a span of 7 bases. Germline-derived CDR1 and CDR2 are LNHDA and SQIVND (reference sequence). CDR3 sequence (DNA): TGTGCCAGTGGGCCCTCAGATACGCAGTATTTT. Translating it yields CASGPSDTQYF.

The J gene is TRBJ2-2, the V gene TRBV27; 15 bases are shared with TRBD2. The junction had 5 bases not matched to a gene; V was cut back by 8 bases and J by 7 bases. The germline V gene has CDR1 MNHEY and CDR2 SMNVEV (reference sequence). The CDR3 extends over 15 amino acids. CDR3 in DNA: TGTGCCAGCTCCGGGACTAGCGGGAGGTTCGGGGAGCTGTTTTTT. Translated: CASSGTSGRFGELFF.

The CDR3 DNA is TGCGCCAGCAGTGAGCTAGCGGGGGGGTACAATGAGCAGTTCTTC. This sequence encodes CASSELAGGYNEQFF. This sequence joins TRBV10-2 and TRBJ2-1; 12 nucleotides align to TRBD2. The CDR3 has 15 residues. Trimming took 2 bases from V and 4 from J; bases not matched to a gene: 0. Looked up from germline, CDR1 is WSHSY and CDR2 is SAAADI.